The 17 T cell receptor beta chains presented below share a single source sample, sequenced in a study of cytomegalovirus exposure and HLA in healthy donors. The PCR had 60 Vbeta and 13 Jbeta primers. Using immunoSEQ multiplex PCR, the repertoire was profiled, and TCRdb retains in-frame clones only, with some absent. The table has roughly 96,000 clones, around 79% seen once. Sequencing was performed on PBMCs. The receptors originated from a woman in her 70s in good health and CMV-seropositive.

V is TRBV7-9 and J is TRBJ2-4, with 14 positions matching TRBD2. Germline V gives CDR1 SEHNR, CDR2 FQNEAQ (reference sequence). CDR3 length: 18 amino acids. J was trimmed by 8 bases and V by 5 bases; bases with no gene match: 14. The chain's CDR3 is CASSPPFRLAGGRDIQYF. The CDR3 region has the DNA TGTGCCAGCAGCCCACCCTTCCGACTAGCGGGAGGGCGGGACATTCAGTACTTC.

The chain combines TRBV4-2 with TRBJ2-1; TRBD2 agrees at 12 bases. Germline values: CDR1 LGHNA, CDR2 YNFKEQ. Germline trimming cut 2 bases from V and 4 bases from J; bases unmatched to any gene: 3. The CDR3 totals 16 residues. The CDR3 DNA is TGTGCCAGCAGCCAACGGACTAGCGGGGCTTACAATGAGCAGTTCTTC. Amino acids: CASSQRTSGAYNEQFF.

A single count supports this clone. CDR3 protein: CASGATGTYNEQFF. For the CDR3, the DNA is TGTGCTAGTGGAGCGACAGGGACCTACAATGAGCAGTTCTTC. V is TRBV12-5 and J is TRBJ2-1; 7 bases agree with TRBD1. The CDR3 runs 14 residues. V gave up 6 bases and J gave up 2 bases; unmatched junction bases: 4. Germline V gives CDR1 LGHNT, CDR2 FRNRAP.

The chain combines TRBV27 with TRBJ1-2; 7 bases match TRBD1. V lost 6 bases, J lost 3 bases, and 10 bases stayed unmatched. The CDR3 is 15 amino acids. The germline V gene has CDR1 MNHEY and CDR2 SMNVEV (reference sequence). CDR3 sequence (DNA): TGTGCCAGCAGCAAACTTTCCGGGACAGACTATGGCTACACCTTC. Protein: CASSKLSGTDYGYTF.

This CDR3 reads CAIRGQINEKLFF. DNA for the CDR3: TGTGCCATCAGGGGACAGATTAATGAAAAACTGTTTTTT. This chain links TRBV10-3 with TRBJ1-4; the match to TRBD1 covers 7 bases. The V segment lost 6 bases and the J segment 4 bases; nucleotides outside the gene matches: 2. CDR1 and CDR2 (germline): ENHRY, SYGVKD. The CDR3 covers 13 residues.

This chain uses TRBV18 with TRBJ1-2; TRBD1 matches at 8 bases. This CDR3 has 13 amino acids. Per the germline V gene, CDR1 is KGHSH and CDR2 is LQKENI. V was clipped by 3 bases and J by 9 bases; unmatched bases: 6. The CDR3: CASSPDREFSYTF. CDR3 DNA sequence: TGTGCCAGCTCACCGGACAGGGAGTTCAGCTACACCTTC.

The V and J genes are TRBV2 and TRBJ2-1, with D perhaps matching TRBD1 (6 bases). This CDR3 spans 13 amino acids. V was trimmed by 6 bases and J by 15 bases, leaving 21 bases between them. CDR1 SNHLY and CDR2 FYNNEI come from the germline V gene. CDR3 nucleotides: TGTGCCAGCAGCTACACCCAGGGGCCCCAGGGGTTCTTC. This sequence encodes CASSYTQGPQGFF.

The V gene is TRBV19, the J gene TRBJ2-7, with D perhaps TRBD2 (5 bases). Germline CDR1 LNHDA, CDR2 SQIVND (reference sequence). The CDR3 is 14 amino acids. V lost 7 bases to trimming and J lost 7 bases, with 20 bases between them. The CDR3: CASTPMAGREEQYF. The CDR3 nucleotides are TGTGCCAGTACTCCGATGGCAGGTAGGGAGGAGCAGTACTTC.

The chain joins TRBV30 to TRBJ1-1; 7 bases agree with TRBD1. V lost 5 bases, J lost 1 base, and 10 bases stayed unmatched. CDR3 length: 15 amino acids. Germline V gene data show CDR1 as GTSNPN and CDR2 as SVGIG (reference sequence). CDR3 protein: CAWGGHGTENTEAFF. CDR3 sequence (DNA): TGTGCCTGGGGGGGGCATGGGACAGAGAACACTGAAGCTTTCTTT.

V gene TRBV9 combines with J gene TRBJ1-1, with 7 bases matching TRBD1. The germline gives CDR1 SGDLS, CDR2 YYNGEE. This CDR3 contains 17 residues. V trimming: 3 bases; J trimming: 4 bases; junction bases outside the gene matches: 15. CDR3 residues: CASSDRQGGRGSTEAFF. The CDR3 DNA sequence: TGTGCCAGCAGCGACCGACAGGGCGGAAGGGGTAGCACTGAAGCTTTCTTT.

There are a few counts of this clone. V usage is TRBV27 and J usage is TRBJ2-3; 7 bases are shared with TRBD1. CDR3 size: 18 residues. Germline V CDR1 and CDR2: MNHEY, SMNVEV (reference sequence). Trimming cost V 6 bases and J 2 bases; bases outside gene matches: 17. The DNA of the CDR3 is TGTGCCAGCAGCCCTACCAACAGGGGCCCACCCTACACAGATACGCAGTATTTT. Translation: CASSPTNRGPPYTDTQYF.

This clone was recorded once. The chain uses TRBV19 and TRBJ2-1; D remains ambiguous. V was clipped by 7 bases and J by 5 bases, with 15 bases between them. The CDR3 runs 14 residues. CDR1 and CDR2 (germline): LNHDA, SQIVND (reference sequence). CDR3 nucleotides: TGTGCCAGTACCCCGAGGCTACGGCACAATGAGCAGTTCTTC. Protein: CASTPRLRHNEQFF.

This clone has only a few counts. The V call is TRBV28, the J call TRBJ2-1; 8 bases are shared with TRBD1. Germline V CDR1 and CDR2: MDHEN, SYDVKM. V was clipped by 5 bases and J by 7 bases; unmatched bases: 7. The CDR3 sequence is 14 residues long. DNA for the CDR3: TGTGCCAGCAGTGTTTACCGGACAGGGAATGAGCAGTTCTTC. Residues: CASSVYRTGNEQFF.

CDR3 in DNA: TGTGCCAGCAGCCAAGAAACAGCCTTGAACACTGAAGCTTTCTTT. Translating gives CASSQETALNTEAFF. The gene calls are TRBV4-2 and TRBJ1-1; no firm D call. Germline V gene sequence: CDR1 LGHNA, CDR2 YNFKEQ. The CDR3 contains 15 residues. Trimming stripped 0 bases from V and 0 bases from J, with 8 bases between.

The gene calls are TRBV14 and TRBJ1-1; TRBD1 agrees at 7 bases. The CDR3 extends over 13 amino acids. Unmatched junction bases numbered 5, after V lost 4 bases and J lost 6 bases. CDR1 SGHDN and CDR2 FVKESK come from the germline V gene. In DNA form, the CDR3 reads TGTGCCAGCAGCCCAAGGGGGCAGGCTGAAGCTTTCTTT. Its translation: CASSPRGQAEAFF.

This chain connects TRBV18 to TRBJ1-1, with D possibly TRBD1 on 5 matching bases. The CDR3 is 14 residues long. The germline V gene has CDR1 KGHSH and CDR2 LQKENI. V was clipped by 3 bases and J by 5 bases, with 13 bases between them. This chain's CDR3 is CASSPRSGRTEAFF. DNA of the CDR3: TGTGCCAGCTCACCCCGGTCAGGGAGGACTGAAGCTTTCTTT.

This clone was observed once. V and J are TRBV6-1 and TRBJ2-5, with a possible D match to TRBD1 (6 bases). The V and J ends lost 5 bases and 5 bases respectively, with 18 bases between them. This CDR3 has 15 residues. Germline V gives CDR1 MNHNS, CDR2 SASEGT. CDR3 loop: CASSPHREWVETQYF. The CDR3 DNA reads TGTGCCAGCAGTCCACACAGGGAATGGGTGGAGACCCAGTACTTC.